This entry lists 30 T cell receptor beta chains sequenced from one sample in a study of CD8 T cells in Susac syndrome. Reverse transcription of about 0.45 to 1 ug RNA used random hexamers. TCRdb re-called the immunoSEQ multiplex PCR reads through MiXCR, storing one row per CDR3 protein. The table records roughly 200,000 distinct CDR3 sequences, roughly 91% of them present only once. The specimen sequenced was CD4+ T cells from PBMCs. The receptor source for this set is a human donor with Susac syndrome.

The chain carries TRBV20-1 and TRBJ2-5, with 10 nucleotides matching TRBD2. The CDR3 covers 13 residues. Trimming removed 5 bases from V and 5 bases from J; junction bases left unmatched: 5. CDR1 is DFQATT and CDR2 is SNEGSKA in the germline V gene (reference sequence). CDR3 amino acids: CSAPLAGVETQYF. The CDR3, as DNA: TGCAGTGCTCCTCTAGCGGGAGTGGAGACCCAGTACTTC.

In its sample, this clonotype was seen once. The chain employs TRBV11-2 and TRBJ2-7; 7 bases fit TRBD1. This CDR3 is 14 amino acids long. Germline CDR1 and CDR2: SGHAT and FQNNGV. J lost 0 bases, V lost 5 bases, and 4 bases had no gene match. CDR3 amino acids: CASSATGSSYEQYF. CDR3 nucleotide sequence: TGTGCCAGCAGCGCGACAGGGAGCTCCTACGAGCAGTACTTC.

The chain employs TRBV5-4 and TRBJ2-1; 8 nucleotides line up with TRBD2. V lost 0 bases, J lost 5 bases, and 10 bases stayed unmatched. The CDR3 runs 17 residues. CDR1 is SGHNT, CDR2 YYREEE, per germline (reference sequence). The CDR3 is CASSLGFVQRENNEQFF. The CDR3 nucleotides read TGTGCCAGCAGCTTGGGATTCGTTCAGCGGGAGAACAATGAGCAGTTCTTC.

In this sample, this clonotype turned up a few times. The genes are TRBV5-6 and TRBJ2-1, with D possibly TRBD1 on 6 matching bases. This CDR3 comprises 17 residues. CDR1 SGHDT and CDR2 YYEEEE come from the germline V gene. Trimming left V 1 base short and J 6 bases short, with 20 bases between. CDR3 nucleotides: TGTGCCAGCAGCTTGACTACCGGGACAAAGGGGTCCAATGAGCAGTTCTTC. Protein product: CASSLTTGTKGSNEQFF.

This CDR3 reads CASRSSAGGPYGYTF. DNA for the CDR3: TGCGCCAGCAGATCTTCGGCAGGGGGACCCTATGGCTACACCTTC. This chain joins TRBV5-1 and TRBJ1-2; 7 nucleotides match TRBD1. With V trimmed by 5 bases and J by 4 bases, 11 bases remained unmatched. The germline V gene has CDR1 SGHRS and CDR2 YFSETQ. CDR3 length: 15 amino acids.

The V gene is TRBV28, the J gene TRBJ2-1; 13 nucleotides match TRBD2. The germline V gene has CDR1 MDHEN and CDR2 SYDVKM. There are 15 residues in the CDR3. The V segment lost 5 bases and the J segment 9 bases; nucleotides outside the gene matches: 7. For the CDR3, the DNA is TGTGCCAGCAGTCCTACTAGCGGGAGGGCCACTGAGCAGTTCTTC. This codes for CASSPTSGRATEQFF. The variable domain in full, completed from reference TRBV28 and TRBJ2-1, reads DVKVTQSSRYLVKRTGEKVFLECVQDMDHENMFWYRQDPGLGLRLIYFSYDVKMKEKGDIPEGYSVSREKKERFSLILESASTNQTSMYLCASSPTSGRATEQFFGPGTRLTVL.

This sequence joins TRBV20-1 and TRBJ2-7, with TRBD2 matching over 10 bases. CDR3 size: 14 residues. Trimming cost V 6 bases and J 4 bases; bases outside gene matches: 9. Per germline, CDR1 DFQATT and CDR2 SNEGSKA (reference sequence). For the CDR3, the DNA is TGCAGTGCCACCTTAGCGGGGGGCCTATACGAGCAGTACTTC. Protein sequence: CSATLAGGLYEQYF.

The V call is TRBV29-1, the J call TRBJ1-3, with D hard to call. This CDR3 is 13 amino acids long. The V end lost 0 bases, the J end lost 0 bases, and 3 bases lay between the germline ends. Germline loops: CDR1 SQVTM, CDR2 ANQGSEA. CDR3 DNA sequence: TGCAGCGTTGAAGAGAGCTCTGGAAACACCATATATTTT. Translating it yields CSVEESSGNTIYF.

V and J are TRBV19 and TRBJ2-5; D uncertain. The germline gives CDR1 LNHDA, CDR2 SQIVND (reference sequence). The CDR3 loop spans 13 amino acids. V was pared by 4 bases and J by 4 bases, with 10 bases between. The CDR3 DNA reads TGTGCCAGTAGTACTGGGTCACGAGAGACCCAGTACTTC. Translating gives CASSTGSRETQYF.

The rearrangement uses TRBV5-4 and TRBJ2-2; the D is unclear. With 0 bases removed from V and 7 bases from J, the gap between germline ends came to 10 bases. This CDR3 has 14 residues. Germline V gene lookup returns CDR1 SGHNT and CDR2 YYREEE (reference sequence). The CDR3 here is CASSLGRLGGELFF. DNA of the CDR3: TGTGCCAGCAGCTTGGGCAGGCTCGGCGGGGAGCTGTTTTTT.

The chain links TRBV20-1 to TRBJ1-1; D call uncertain. Germline lookup yields CDR1 DFQATT and CDR2 SNEGSKA (reference sequence). The CDR3 is 13 amino acids. Trimming took 2 bases from V and 1 from J, leaving 8 bases between them. The CDR3 sequence: CSARWAGNTEAFF. The CDR3 DNA reads TGCAGTGCTAGATGGGCGGGGAACACTGAAGCTTTCTTT.

This chain uses TRBV5-1 with TRBJ2-3; tentatively, D is TRBD1 (5 bases). CDR3 length equals 17 residues. V lost 4 bases and J lost 2, with 20 bases in between. Germline assignment: CDR1 SGHRS and CDR2 YFSETQ. The CDR3 DNA sequence: TGCGCCAGCAGCCCCGAATTCACAGGTCCGAACACAGATACGCAGTATTTT. Translating it yields CASSPEFTGPNTDTQYF.

This clonotype was counted between two and nine times. This chain connects TRBV27 to TRBJ2-5; no reliable D call. Germline V gene lookup returns CDR1 MNHEY and CDR2 SMNVEV (reference sequence). The CDR3 extends over 13 amino acids. V lost 3 bases and J lost 0, with 5 bases in between. CDR3 nucleotides: TGTGCCAGCAGTTTCATGTACCAAGAGACCCAGTACTTC. Amino acid sequence: CASSFMYQETQYF.

The CDR3: CSARAPWLAGGTDTQYF. The CDR3 DNA reads TGCAGTGCTAGGGCCCCATGGCTAGCGGGGGGCACAGATACGCAGTATTTT. This rearrangement joins TRBV20-1 to TRBJ2-3; TRBD2 aligns across 10 bases. CDR3 length: 17 residues. Germline CDR1 DFQATT, CDR2 SNEGSKA (reference sequence). The trim removed 3 bases at V and 1 base at J, leaving 10 bases unmatched.

The rearrangement links TRBV3-1 to TRBJ2-7; either TRBD1 or TRBD2 may fit D (5 bases each). This CDR3 spans 14 amino acids. From germline, CDR1 is LGHDT and CDR2 YNNKEL (reference sequence). Trimming shortened V by 4 bases and J by 3 bases, and 13 bases separated the two germline ends. The CDR3 DNA sequence: TGTGCCAGCAGCCCACACGGGGCGGGCTACGAGCAGTACTTC. As protein: CASSPHGAGYEQYF.

The CDR3 region has the DNA TGTGCCAGCAGCTTATCCGCAGGGTACGAGCAGTACTTC. Translated, it gives CASSLSAGYEQYF. The chain is built from TRBV7-2 and TRBJ2-7; D may be TRBD1 (5 bases). Between the trimmed V and J ends, which lost 2 bases and 4 bases, there was a span of 9 bases. Germline-derived CDR1 and CDR2 are SGHTA and FQGNSA. This CDR3 is built from 13 residues.

The chain recombines TRBV30 with TRBJ1-1; 10 bases map to TRBD1. Germline values: CDR1 GTSNPN, CDR2 SVGIG (reference sequence). The CDR3 runs 14 residues. V was clipped by 5 bases and J by 5 bases; unmatched bases: 8. This CDR3 reads CAWDKTGGGTEAFF. CDR3 DNA sequence: TGTGCCTGGGATAAGACAGGGGGCGGAACTGAAGCTTTCTTT. The variable domain in full, with the rest retrieved from reference TRBV30 and TRBJ1-1, is SQTIHQWPATLVQPVGSPLSLECTVEGTSNPNLYWYRQAAGRGLQLLFYSVGIGQISSEVPQNLSASRPQDRQFILSSKKLLLSDSGFYLCAWDKTGGGTEAFFGQGTRLTVV.

This chain uses TRBV28 with TRBJ1-5, with D perhaps matching TRBD1 (5 bases). Germline CDR1 reads MDHEN; CDR2 reads SYDVKM. This CDR3 region has 15 residues. Trimming shortened V by 2 bases and J by 6 bases, and 14 bases separated the two germline ends. Here the CDR3 reads CASSLRLGGSQPQHF. CDR3 in DNA: TGTGCCAGCAGTTTACGCCTCGGGGGGTCTCAGCCCCAGCATTTT. The full variable domain, its missing parts supplied by reference TRBV28 and TRBJ1-5, is DVKVTQSSRYLVKRTGEKVFLECVQDMDHENMFWYRQDPGLGLRLIYFSYDVKMKEKGDIPEGYSVSREKKERFSLILESASTNQTSMYLCASSLRLGGSQPQHFGDGTRLSIL.

This chain joins TRBV2 and TRBJ2-1; tentatively, D is TRBD1 (6 bases). This CDR3 spans 14 amino acids. Trimming removed 8 bases from V and 3 bases from J, with 14 bases in between. CDR1 and CDR2 (germline): SNHLY, FYNNEI. The CDR3 here is CASRRYRDYNEQFF. DNA of the CDR3: TGTGCCAGCCGCAGGTACAGGGACTACAATGAGCAGTTCTTC.

CDR3 in amino acids: CASSLAQGAETFF. CDR3 bases: TGTGCCAGCAGCTTAGCCCAGGGGGCGGAAACTTTCTTT. The chain carries TRBV11-2 and TRBJ1-1; 8 bases agree with TRBD1. Per the germline V gene, CDR1 is SGHAT and CDR2 is FQNNGV. V was clipped by 1 base and J by 12 bases; unmatched bases: 7. The CDR3 extends over 13 amino acids.

The chain employs TRBV19 and TRBJ2-5; D is ambiguous. Trimming pared 11 bases from V and 2 bases from J, leaving 15 bases between. Germline loops: CDR1 LNHDA, CDR2 SQIVND (reference sequence). The CDR3 runs 13 residues. The CDR3 is CASRLASQETQYF. The CDR3 bases are TGTGCCTCTAGGTTGGCGAGTCAAGAGACCCAGTACTTC.

The CDR3 DNA reads TGTGCCAGCAGTCCGGGACTAGCGGATTACAATGAGCAGTTCTTC. Its protein is CASSPGLADYNEQFF. The chain combines TRBV6-2 or TRBV6-3 with TRBJ2-1; 11 nucleotides line up with TRBD2. The J segment lost 4 bases and the V segment lost 5 bases, leaving 4 bases of the junction unmatched. Germline V lookup: CDR1 MNHEY, CDR2 SVGEGT. The CDR3 has 15 amino acids.

The rearrangement joins TRBV24-1 to TRBJ1-2; D is undetermined. Trimming stripped 0 bases from V and 8 bases from J, with 9 bases between. Germline assignment: CDR1 KGHDR and CDR2 SFDVKD. This CDR3 spans 13 amino acids. CDR3: CATSDLGGYGYTF. Here the CDR3 DNA reads TGTGCCACCAGTGATTTGGGCGGATACGGCTACACCTTC.

The rearrangement joins TRBV11-2 to TRBJ2-1; D remains ambiguous. V lost 5 bases and J lost 4, with 18 bases in between. The CDR3 spans 16 residues. The V gene's germline CDR1 is SGHAT and CDR2 FQNNGV. The CDR3 DNA follows: TGTGCCAGCAGCCATATCCAATCCGGGTGGTACAATGAGCAGTTCTTC. Translated, it gives CASSHIQSGWYNEQFF. Full variable domain (rest looked up from reference TRBV11-2 and TRBJ2-1): EAGVAQSPRYKIIEKRQSVAFWCNPISGHATLYWYQQILGQGPKLLIQFQNNGVVDDSQLPKDRFSAERLKGVDSTLKIQPAKLEDSAVYLCASSHIQSGWYNEQFFGPGTRLTVL.

The chain is built from TRBV20-1 and TRBJ2-1; 8 bases are shared with TRBD2. The trim removed 3 bases at V and 6 bases at J, leaving 4 bases unmatched. Germline V gives CDR1 DFQATT, CDR2 SNEGSKA (reference sequence). The length of the CDR3 is 13 residues. CDR3 nucleotide sequence: TGCAGTGCTAGTCGGACTAGCAGCAATGAGCAGTTCTTC. Its protein is CSASRTSSNEQFF.

This clonotype was recorded once. The chain employs TRBV6-1 and TRBJ1-3; D gene ambiguous. CDR1 and CDR2 from the germline V gene are MNHNS and SASEGT. The CDR3 spans 11 residues. The V end was cut by 7 bases, the J end by 5 bases, with 6 bases between. The DNA of the CDR3 is TGTGCCAGCACTACACGAAACACCATATATTTT. It encodes CASTTRNTIYF.

This clonotype has a handful of counts. The rearrangement joins TRBV4-2 to TRBJ2-7; 9 bases are a match to TRBD1. CDR1 LGHNA and CDR2 YNFKEQ come from the germline V gene. This CDR3 comprises 16 residues. With 4 bases clipped from V and 3 bases from J, the junction kept 10 bases outside the gene matches. DNA for the CDR3: TGTGCCAGCAGCCCAAGTCCAGGGACAGGGAACTACGAGCAGTACTTC. Its protein is CASSPSPGTGNYEQYF.

The rearrangement links TRBV12-5 to TRBJ1-1; D is undetermined. CDR3 length: 13 residues. The V gene lost 5 bases and the J gene lost 6 bases, with 13 bases spanning the gap. The V gene's germline CDR1 is LGHNT and CDR2 FRNRAP. This CDR3 reads CASGPGLNAEAFF. The CDR3, as DNA: TGTGCTAGTGGTCCAGGACTTAACGCTGAAGCTTTCTTT. The whole variable domain, remainder taken from reference TRBV12-5 and TRBJ1-1, is DARVTQTPRHKVTEMGQEVTMRCQPILGHNTVFWYRQTMMQGLELLAYFRNRAPLDDSGMPKDRFSAEMPDATLATLKIQPSEPRDSAVYFCASGPGLNAEAFFGQGTRLTVV.

J is TRBJ2-7 and V is TRBV14, with D perhaps assigned TRBD1 or TRBD2 (5 bases each). Trimming stripped 3 bases from V and 2 bases from J, with 17 bases between. The CDR3 loop spans 16 amino acids. Germline-derived CDR1 and CDR2 are SGHDN and FVKESK. CDR3 residues: CASSQRGFGGTYEQYF. CDR3 DNA sequence: TGTGCCAGCAGCCAGAGGGGTTTTGGTGGAACCTACGAGCAGTACTTC.

J is TRBJ2-1 and V is TRBV10-3; D ambiguous. Germline CDR1 is ENHRY and CDR2 is SYGVKD. The CDR3 extends over 13 amino acids. Trimming pared 6 bases from V and 8 bases from J, leaving 14 bases between. DNA for the CDR3: TGTGCCATCAGCGTGACCGTTAGCCATGAGCAGTTCTTC. Its translation is CAISVTVSHEQFF.